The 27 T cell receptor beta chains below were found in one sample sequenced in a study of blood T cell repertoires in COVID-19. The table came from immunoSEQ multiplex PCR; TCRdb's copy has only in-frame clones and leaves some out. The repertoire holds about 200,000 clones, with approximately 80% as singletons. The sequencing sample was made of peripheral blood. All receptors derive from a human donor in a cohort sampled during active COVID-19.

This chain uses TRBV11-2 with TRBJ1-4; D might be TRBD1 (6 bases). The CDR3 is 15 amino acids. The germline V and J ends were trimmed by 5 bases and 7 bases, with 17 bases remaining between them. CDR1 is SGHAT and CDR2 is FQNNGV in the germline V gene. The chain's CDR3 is CASSALGGAAEKLFF. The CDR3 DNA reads TGTGCCAGCAGCGCGTTGGGGGGGGCGGCTGAAAAACTGTTTTTT.

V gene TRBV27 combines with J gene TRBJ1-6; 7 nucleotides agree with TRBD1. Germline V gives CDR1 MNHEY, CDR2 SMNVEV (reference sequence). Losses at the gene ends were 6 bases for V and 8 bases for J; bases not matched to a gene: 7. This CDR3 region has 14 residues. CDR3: CASRRQGEYSPLHF. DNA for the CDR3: TGTGCCAGCAGGCGACAGGGAGAGTATTCACCCCTCCACTTT.

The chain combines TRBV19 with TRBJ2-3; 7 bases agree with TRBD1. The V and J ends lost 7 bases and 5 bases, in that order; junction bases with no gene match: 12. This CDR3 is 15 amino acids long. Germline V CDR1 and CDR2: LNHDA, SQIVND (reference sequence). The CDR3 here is CASKSHPRGQDTQYF. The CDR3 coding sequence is TGTGCCAGTAAGTCACACCCAAGGGGGCAAGATACGCAGTATTTT.

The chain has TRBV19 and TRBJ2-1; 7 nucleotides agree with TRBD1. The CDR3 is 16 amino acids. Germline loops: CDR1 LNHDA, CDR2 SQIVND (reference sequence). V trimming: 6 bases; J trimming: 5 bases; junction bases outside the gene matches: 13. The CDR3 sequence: CASRRQGLGWDNEQFF. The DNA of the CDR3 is TGTGCCAGTAGGCGACAGGGCTTAGGTTGGGACAATGAGCAGTTCTTC.

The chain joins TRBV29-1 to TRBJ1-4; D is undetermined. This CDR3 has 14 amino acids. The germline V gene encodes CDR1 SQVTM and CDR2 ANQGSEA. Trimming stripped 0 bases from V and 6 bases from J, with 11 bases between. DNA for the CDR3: TGCAGCGTTGAAGATCCGTCGGGGTATGAAAAACTGTTTTTT. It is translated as CSVEDPSGYEKLFF.

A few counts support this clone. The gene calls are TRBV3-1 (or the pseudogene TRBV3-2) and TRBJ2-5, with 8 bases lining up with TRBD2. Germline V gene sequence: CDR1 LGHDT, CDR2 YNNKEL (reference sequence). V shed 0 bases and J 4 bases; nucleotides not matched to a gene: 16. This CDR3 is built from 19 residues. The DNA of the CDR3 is TGTGCCAGCAGCCAAGAAGATCGGAGGGTAGCGGGGAGGGGAGAGACCCAGTACTTC. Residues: CASSQEDRRVAGRGETQYF.

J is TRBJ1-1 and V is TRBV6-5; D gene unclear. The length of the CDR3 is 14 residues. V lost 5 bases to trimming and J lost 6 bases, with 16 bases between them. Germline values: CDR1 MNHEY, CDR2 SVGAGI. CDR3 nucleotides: TGTGCCAGCAGTCGCGTTTCGAGGGAGGCTGAAGCTTTCTTT. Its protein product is CASSRVSREAEAFF.

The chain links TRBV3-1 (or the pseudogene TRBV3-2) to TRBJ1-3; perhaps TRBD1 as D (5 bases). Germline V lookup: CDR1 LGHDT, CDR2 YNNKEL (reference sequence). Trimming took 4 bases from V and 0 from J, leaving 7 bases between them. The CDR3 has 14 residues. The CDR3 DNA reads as TGTGCCAGCAGCCTCCAGGGCTCTGGAAACACCATATATTTT. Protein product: CASSLQGSGNTIYF.

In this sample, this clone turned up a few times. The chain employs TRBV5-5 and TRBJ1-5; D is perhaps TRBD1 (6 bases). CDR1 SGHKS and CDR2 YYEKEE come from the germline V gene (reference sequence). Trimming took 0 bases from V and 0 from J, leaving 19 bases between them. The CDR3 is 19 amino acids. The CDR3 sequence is CASSLELQGSKFSNQPQHF. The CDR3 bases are TGTGCCAGCAGCTTGGAGTTGCAGGGGTCGAAATTTAGCAATCAGCCCCAGCATTTT. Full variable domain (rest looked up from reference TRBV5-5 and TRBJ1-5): DAGVTQSPTHLIKTRGQQVTLRCSPISGHKSVSWYQQVLGQGPQFIFQYYEKEERGRGNFPDRFSARQFPNYSSELNVNALLLGDSALYLCASSLELQGSKFSNQPQHFGDGTRLSIL.

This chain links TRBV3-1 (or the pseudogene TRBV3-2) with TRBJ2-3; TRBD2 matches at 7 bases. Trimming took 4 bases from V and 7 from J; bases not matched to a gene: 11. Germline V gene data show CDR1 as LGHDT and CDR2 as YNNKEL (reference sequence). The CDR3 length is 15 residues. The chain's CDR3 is CASSPLSAGSYTQYF. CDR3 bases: TGTGCCAGCAGCCCATTATCAGCGGGATCCTATACGCAGTATTTT.

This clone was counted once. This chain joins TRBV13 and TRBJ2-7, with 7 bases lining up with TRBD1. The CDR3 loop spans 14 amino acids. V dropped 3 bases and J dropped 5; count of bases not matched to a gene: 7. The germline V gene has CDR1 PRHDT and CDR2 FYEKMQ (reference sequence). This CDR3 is CASSFGDRDHEQYF. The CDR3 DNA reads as TGTGCCAGCAGCTTTGGAGACAGGGACCACGAGCAGTACTTC. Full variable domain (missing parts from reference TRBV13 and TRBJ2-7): AAGVIQSPRHLIKEKRETATLKCYPIPRHDTVYWYQQGPGQDPQFLISFYEKMQSDKGSIPDRFSAQQFSDYHSELNMSSLELGDSALYFCASSFGDRDHEQYFGPGTRLTVT.

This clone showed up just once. CDR3 amino acids: CALQPGPYNSPLHF. The DNA for the CDR3 is TGTGCCTTGCAACCGGGTCCCTATAATTCACCCCTCCACTTT. The chain has TRBV30 and TRBJ1-6, with no clear D. Between the trimmed V and J ends, which lost 7 bases and 2 bases, there was a span of 12 bases. The CDR3 loop spans 14 amino acids. Per the germline V gene, CDR1 is GTSNPN and CDR2 is SVGIG (reference sequence).

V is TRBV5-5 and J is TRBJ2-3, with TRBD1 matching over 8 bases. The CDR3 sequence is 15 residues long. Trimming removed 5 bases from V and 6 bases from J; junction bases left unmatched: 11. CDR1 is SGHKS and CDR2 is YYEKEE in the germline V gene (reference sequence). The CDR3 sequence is CASSWTGNNGDTQYF. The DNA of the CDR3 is TGTGCCAGCAGTTGGACAGGGAACAATGGGGATACGCAGTATTTT.

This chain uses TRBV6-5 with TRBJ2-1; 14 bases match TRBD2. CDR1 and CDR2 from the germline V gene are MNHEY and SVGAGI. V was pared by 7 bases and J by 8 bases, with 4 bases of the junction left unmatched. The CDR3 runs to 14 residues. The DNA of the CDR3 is TGTGCCAGCACCGGGACTAGCGGGAGCTATGAGCAGTTCTTC. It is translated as CASTGTSGSYEQFF.

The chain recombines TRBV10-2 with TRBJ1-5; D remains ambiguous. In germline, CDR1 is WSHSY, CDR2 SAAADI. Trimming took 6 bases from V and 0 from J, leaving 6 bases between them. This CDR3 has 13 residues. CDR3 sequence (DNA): TGCGCCAGCAGACAATCTAGCAATCAGCCCCAGCATTTT. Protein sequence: CASRQSSNQPQHF.

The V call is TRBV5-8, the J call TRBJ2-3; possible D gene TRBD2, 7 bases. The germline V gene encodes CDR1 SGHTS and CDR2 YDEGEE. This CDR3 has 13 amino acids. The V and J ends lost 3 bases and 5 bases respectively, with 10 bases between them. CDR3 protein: CASSYRGGDTQYF. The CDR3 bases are TGTGCCAGCAGCTATAGGGGGGGAGATACGCAGTATTTT.

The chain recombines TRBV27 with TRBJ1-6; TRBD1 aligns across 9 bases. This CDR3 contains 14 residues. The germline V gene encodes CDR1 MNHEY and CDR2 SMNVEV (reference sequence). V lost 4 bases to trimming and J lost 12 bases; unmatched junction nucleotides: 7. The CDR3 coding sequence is TGTGCCAGCAGTTCGAACAGGGGGCTGGGACCCCTCCACTTT. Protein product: CASSSNRGLGPLHF.

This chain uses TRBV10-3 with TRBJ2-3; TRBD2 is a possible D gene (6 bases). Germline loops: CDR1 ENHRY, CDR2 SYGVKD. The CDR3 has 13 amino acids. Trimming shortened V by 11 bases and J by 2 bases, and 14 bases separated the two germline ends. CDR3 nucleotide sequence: TGTGCCGGCAACGCGGGATTCACAGATACGCAGTATTTT. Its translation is CAGNAGFTDTQYF.

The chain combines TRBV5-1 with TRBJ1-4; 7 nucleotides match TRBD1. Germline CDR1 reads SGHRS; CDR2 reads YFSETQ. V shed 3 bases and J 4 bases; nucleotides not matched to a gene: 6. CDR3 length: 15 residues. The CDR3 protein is CASSYDTGVNEKLFF. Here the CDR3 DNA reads TGCGCCAGCAGCTATGATACAGGGGTTAATGAAAAACTGTTTTTT.

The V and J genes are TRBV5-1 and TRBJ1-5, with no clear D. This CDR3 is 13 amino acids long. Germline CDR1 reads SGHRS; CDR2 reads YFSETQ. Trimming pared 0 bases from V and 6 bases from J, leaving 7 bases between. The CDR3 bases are TGCGCCAGCAGCTTGGACGGAGGTCAGCCCCAGCATTTT. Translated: CASSLDGGQPQHF.

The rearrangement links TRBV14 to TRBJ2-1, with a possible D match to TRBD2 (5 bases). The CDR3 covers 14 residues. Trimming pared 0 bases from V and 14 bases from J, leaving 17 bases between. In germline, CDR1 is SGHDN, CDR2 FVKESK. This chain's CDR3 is CASSQDNRVSREFF. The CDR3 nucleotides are TGTGCCAGCAGCCAAGATAATCGGGTTTCGAGGGAGTTCTTC.

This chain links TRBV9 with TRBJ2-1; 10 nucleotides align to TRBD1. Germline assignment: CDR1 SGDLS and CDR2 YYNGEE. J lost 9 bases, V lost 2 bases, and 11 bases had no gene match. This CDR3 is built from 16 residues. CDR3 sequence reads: CASSVLGTGVGSEQFF. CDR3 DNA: TGTGCCAGCAGCGTTCTAGGGACAGGGGTTGGTAGTGAGCAGTTCTTC. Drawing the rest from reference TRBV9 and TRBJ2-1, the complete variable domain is DSGVTQTPKHLITATGQRVTLRCSPRSGDLSVYWYQQSLDQGLQFLIQYYNGEERAKGNILERFSAQQFPDLHSELNLSSLELGDSALYFCASSVLGTGVGSEQFFGPGTRLTVL.

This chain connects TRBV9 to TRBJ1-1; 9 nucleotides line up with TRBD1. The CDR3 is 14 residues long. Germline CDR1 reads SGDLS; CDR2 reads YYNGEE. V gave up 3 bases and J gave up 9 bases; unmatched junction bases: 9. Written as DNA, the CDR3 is TGTGCCAGCAGCGCCTCGACAGGGGGTTACAAAGCTTTCTTT. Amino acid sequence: CASSASTGGYKAFF.

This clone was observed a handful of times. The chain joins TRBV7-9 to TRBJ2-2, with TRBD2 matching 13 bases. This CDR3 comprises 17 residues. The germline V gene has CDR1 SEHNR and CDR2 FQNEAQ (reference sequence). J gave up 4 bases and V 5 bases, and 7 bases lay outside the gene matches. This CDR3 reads CASSLPGLAGSTGELFF. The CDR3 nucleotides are TGTGCCAGCAGCCTCCCGGGACTAGCGGGAAGCACCGGGGAGCTGTTTTTT.

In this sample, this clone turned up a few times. CDR3 sequence (DNA): TGTGCCAGCAGTTTAAGACTAGCGTCAGATACGCAGTATTTT. Protein product: CASSLRLASDTQYF. The chain is built from TRBV27 and TRBJ2-3, with 8 bases identical to TRBD2. Germline V lookup: CDR1 MNHEY, CDR2 SMNVEV (reference sequence). Trimming removed 2 bases from V and 4 bases from J; junction bases left unmatched: 2. This CDR3 is built from 14 residues.

The CDR3 loop is CASSPDREDNEKLFF. The CDR3 coding sequence is TGTGCCAGCAGCCCGGACCGGGAGGATAATGAAAAACTGTTTTTT. The rearrangement links TRBV3-1 (or the pseudogene TRBV3-2) to TRBJ1-4; no firm D call. From germline, CDR1 is LGHDT and CDR2 YNNKEL (reference sequence). The length of the CDR3 is 15 residues. Trimming took off 4 bases at V and 4 bases at J, with 13 bases between the two ends.

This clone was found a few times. CDR3 in amino acids: CASSFQDKNTEAFF. The CDR3 DNA sequence: TGTGCCAGCAGCTTCCAGGACAAGAACACTGAAGCTTTCTTT. V usage is TRBV7-8 and J usage is TRBJ1-1; maybe TRBD1 (5 bases). Trimming pared 3 bases from V and 1 base from J, leaving 9 bases between. CDR3 length: 14 amino acids. The germline V gene has CDR1 SGHVS and CDR2 FQNEAQ.